The sample holds many counts of the clone carrying this TCR beta chain. There are 14 residues in the CDR3. V lost 4 bases, J lost 3 bases, and 6 bases stayed unmatched. Looked up from germline, CDR1 is LGHDT and CDR2 is YNNKEL (reference sequence). This sample is drawn from a study of identical twins. MiXCR, applied by TCRdb to the 5' RACE reads, yields one record per CDR3 protein. This table has a few hundred thousand distinct CDR3 sequences, 12% appearing once. Separately, the same data were catalogued under a study of yellow fever vaccine responses in identical twins.

Sample: memory (CD45RO+) T cells sorted from blood. J is TRBJ2-7 and V is TRBV3-1; 7 positions match TRBD2. This TCR derives from a woman under 30 in good health. This CDR3 is CASSPPSGGYEQYF. DNA of the CDR3: TGTGCCAGCAGCCCCCCTAGCGGAGGCTACGAGCAGTACTTC.